This entry concerns a single T cell receptor beta chain. CDR3 length equals 14 residues. Deletions cut 4 bases from V and 3 bases from J, with 13 bases between. Per the germline V gene, CDR1 is SGHRS and CDR2 is YFSETQ. The second PCR ran roughly 7 to 12 cycles with a sample-barcoded 5' primer and J-beta primers. TCRdb passed the 5' RACE reads through MiXCR, listing each CDR3 protein once. This table holds approximately 290,000 distinct CDR3 sequences, 27% found once. This entry belongs to a study of blood T cells in healthy people across ages. Sample: blood. The TCR originated in a woman between 65 and 79 years old in good health. The V and J genes are TRBV5-1 and TRBJ1-2; D gene unclear. CDR3 in amino acids: CASSLDSGHYGYTF. The CDR3 nucleotides are TGCGCCAGCAGCCTCGACTCAGGACACTATGGCTACACCTTC. The full variable domain, its missing parts supplied by reference TRBV5-1 and TRBJ1-2, is KAGVTQTPRYLIKTRGQQVTLSCSPISGHRSVSWYQQTPGQGLQFLFEYFSETQRNKGNFPGRFSGRQFSNSRSEMNVSTLELGDSALYLCASSLDSGHYGYTFGSGTRLTVV.